This is a list of T cell receptor beta chains from one sample in a study of radiotherapy plus CTLA-4 blockade in lung cancer. The protocol was immunoSEQ multiplex PCR, while the TCRdb copy is restricted to in-frame clones and leaves out a portion. The repertoire holds over 85,000 clones, with 65% to 75% as singletons. This specimen was peripheral blood, taken from a patient treated with radiotherapy plus ipilimumab. Receptor source: a human donor with non-small cell lung cancer who had a partial response to radiotherapy plus ipilimumab. Some clones in this sample may be carry-over from other donors' samples. The CDR3 runs from the conserved cysteine through the conserved F or W. A D gene is named only where the DNA matches it firmly. Part of the rows lack a size; the others show once, few, many or a class for expanded clones.

-	TRBJ1-1	TRBD1	TRBV2	TGTGCCAGCACGACGGACAGGGTGAACACTGAAGCTTTCTTT	CASTTDRVNTEAFF
-	TRBJ1-5	-	TRBV6-5	TGTGCCACCGCGACAGATCCAAATCAGCCCCAGCATTTT	CATATDPNQPQHF
once	TRBJ2-7	TRBD2	TRBV7-2	TGTGCCAGCAGCTTACTGGGGGGGGGCGAGCAGTACTTC	CASSLLGGGEQYF
-	TRBJ2-7	TRBD2	TRBV7-2	TGTGCCAGCACTAACCAGGGCGGGAGGACCTACGAGCAGTACTTC	CASTNQGGRTYEQYF
-	TRBJ2-5	-	TRBV7-2	TGTGCCAGCAGCCAACCCCTCCAAGCCGGGATCAGGGAGACCCAGTACTTC	CASSQPLQAGIRETQYF
-	TRBJ2-1	-	TRBV4-2	TGTGCCAGCAGCCAATTCTGGGGGCTGGGAGAGCAGTTCTTC	CASSQFWGLGEQFF
once	TRBJ2-5	-	TRBV5-8	TGTGCCAGCAGCTCCATGGACTGGTACCAAGAGACCCAGTACTTC	CASSSMDWYQETQYF
-	TRBJ2-1	-	TRBV30	TGTGCCTGGACAGCGGACTCCTACAATGAGCAGTTCTTC	CAWTADSYNEQFF
-	TRBJ2-1	TRBD2	TRBV5-6	TGTGCCAGCAGCAAGCCGGGACTAGCGGGAGGGGGACGCTACAATGAGCAGTTCTTC	CASSKPGLAGGGRYNEQFF
-	TRBJ1-1	-	TRBV10-3	TGTGCCATCAGTGAGTCGGAGACAGTGAACACTGAAGCTTTCTTT	CAISESETVNTEAFF
-	TRBJ2-2	TRBD1	TRBV29-1	TGCAGCGTCGTGGGGACAGGGTTGACCGGGGAGCTGTTTTTT	CSVVGTGLTGELFF
-	TRBJ2-1	TRBD2	TRBV6-1	TGTGCCAGCGCTTTGGGGGGGTCCTACAATGAGCAGTTCTTC	CASALGGSYNEQFF
-	TRBJ2-7	-	TRBV20-1	TGCAGTGCTAAAAAGCTAGACGAGCAGTACTTC	CSAKKLDEQYF
-	TRBJ2-2	TRBD1	TRBV5-5	TGTGCCAGCAGCTCCGAGACAGGGGCGAACACCGGGGAGCTGTTTTTT	CASSSETGANTGELFF
-	TRBJ2-2	-	TRBV2	TGTGACAGCAGTGCCCGGGCGAACACCGGGGAGCTGTTTTTT	CDSSARANTGELFF
once	TRBJ1-2	TRBD1	TRBV5-1	TGCGCCAGCAGCTGGGGGCCAGGGGGCGAGGGGGCGGAAGGCTACACCTTC	CASSWGPGGEGAEGYTF
once	TRBJ2-2	TRBD2	TRBV4-2	TGTGCCAGCAGCCGCTTTTTAGCGGGGGGAGGCACCGGGGAGCTGTTTTTT	CASSRFLAGGGTGELFF
few	TRBJ1-6	TRBD1	TRBV19	TGTGCCAATCCGAAACCGGGACAGGGGAAGAAGAATTCACCCCTCCACTTT	CANPKPGQGKKNSPLHF
-	TRBJ2-2	-	TRBV9	TGTGCCAGCAGCGTAGTAGTGAACACCGGGGAGCTGTTTTTT	CASSVVVNTGELFF
-	TRBJ2-2	TRBD2	TRBV9	TGTGCCAGCAGCGTTAGAGCGGGAGCGAACACCGGGGAGCTGTTTTTT	CASSVRAGANTGELFF
-	TRBJ1-1	TRBD1	TRBV6-1	TGTGCCAGCCGAACCGGGACAGGGGCTCGCACTGAAGCTTTCTTT	CASRTGTGARTEAFF
-	TRBJ1-1	TRBD1	TRBV28	TGTGCCAGCAGTTCTATAGGCGACAGGGGGGGGACTGAAGCTTTCTTT	CASSSIGDRGGTEAFF
-	TRBJ1-5	-	TRBV28	TGTGCCAGCGGACCATCCGGGAGGGGCAATCAGCCCCAGCATTTT	CASGPSGRGNQPQHF
few	TRBJ1-5	-	TRBV2	TGTGCCAGCAGTGAAGGACTTAATCAGCCCCAGCATTTT	CASSEGLNQPQHF
-	TRBJ2-3	-	TRBV5-5	TGTGCCAGCAGCTTGGGCGGCCTCGTTAGCACAGATACGCAGTATTTT	CASSLGGLVSTDTQYF
-	TRBJ1-2	-	TRBV7-6	TGTGCCAGCAGCGCCGGACAGAACTATGGCTACACCTTC	CASSAGQNYGYTF
few	TRBJ1-1	-	TRBV7-6	TGTGCCAGCAGCGAACAGGGGAACACTGAAGCTTTCTTT	CASSEQGNTEAFF
-	TRBJ2-3	TRBD2	TRBV19	TGTGCCAGTAGTATCCTAGCGGGCCCAACAGATACGCAGTATTTT	CASSILAGPTDTQYF
-	TRBJ1-4	-	TRBV28	TGTGCCAGCAGGCAACCAACCGGGACACGTAATGAAAAACTGTTTTTT	CASRQPTGTRNEKLFF
few	TRBJ1-2	-	TRBV5-4	TGTGCCAGCAGCTTGTTAAATTTCTATGGCTACACCTTC	CASSLLNFYGYTF
-	TRBJ2-1	TRBD2	TRBV11-2	TGTGCCAGCACCCCACTGGGAGGGCTCTACCATGAGCAGTTCTTC	CASTPLGGLYHEQFF
-	TRBJ2-7	-	TRBV18	TGTGCCAGCTCGAACCAGGATCGTTCCGCCGAGCAGTACTTC	CASSNQDRSAEQYF
-	TRBJ2-1	TRBD2	TRBV7-8	TGTGCCAGCAGCTCCCGGCGACTAGCGGTTTTGCATGAGCAGTTCTTC	CASSSRRLAVLHEQFF